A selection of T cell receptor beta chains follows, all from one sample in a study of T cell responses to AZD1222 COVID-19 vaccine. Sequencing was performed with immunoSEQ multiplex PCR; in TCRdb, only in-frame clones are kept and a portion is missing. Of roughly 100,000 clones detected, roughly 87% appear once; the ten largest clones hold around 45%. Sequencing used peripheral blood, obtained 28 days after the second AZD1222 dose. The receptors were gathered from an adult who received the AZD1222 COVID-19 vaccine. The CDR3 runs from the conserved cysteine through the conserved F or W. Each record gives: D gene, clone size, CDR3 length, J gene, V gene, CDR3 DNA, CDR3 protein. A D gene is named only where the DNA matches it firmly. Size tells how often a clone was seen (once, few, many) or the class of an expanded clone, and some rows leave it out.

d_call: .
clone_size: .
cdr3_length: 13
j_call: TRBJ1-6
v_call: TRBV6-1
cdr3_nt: TGTGCCAGCAGTGACAGTCTTGGATCACCCCTCCACTTT
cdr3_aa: CASSDSLGSPLHF

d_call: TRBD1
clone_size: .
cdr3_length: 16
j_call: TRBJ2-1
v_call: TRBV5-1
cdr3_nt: TGCGCCAGCAGTAATTCCGGCCACAGGGGTTACAATGAGCAGTTCTTC
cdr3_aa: CASSNSGHRGYNEQFF

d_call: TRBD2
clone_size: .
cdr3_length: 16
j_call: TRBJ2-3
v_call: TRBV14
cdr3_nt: TGTGCCAGCAGCCGCCGACTAGCGGGAGATACAGATACGCAGTATTTT
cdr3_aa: CASSRRLAGDTDTQYF

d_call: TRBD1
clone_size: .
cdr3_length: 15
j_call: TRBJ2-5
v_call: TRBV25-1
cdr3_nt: TGTGCCAGCACCCGAGGACAGGGAGCTCAAGAGACCCAGTACTTC
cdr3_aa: CASTRGQGAQETQYF

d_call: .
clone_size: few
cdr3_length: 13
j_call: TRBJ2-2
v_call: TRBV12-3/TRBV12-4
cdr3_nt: TGTGCCAGCAGGCCCGGCGGGATCGGGGAGCTGTTTTTT
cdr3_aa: CASRPGGIGELFF

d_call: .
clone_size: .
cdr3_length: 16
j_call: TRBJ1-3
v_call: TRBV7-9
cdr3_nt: TGTGCCAGCACCACCGGCGGGGGGATCTCTGGAAACACCATATATTTT
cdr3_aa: CASTTGGGISGNTIYF

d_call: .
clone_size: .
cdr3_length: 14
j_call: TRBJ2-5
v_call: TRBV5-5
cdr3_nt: TGTGCCAGCAGCTTGGGACAGGTGGAGGAGACCCAGTACTTC
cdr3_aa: CASSLGQVEETQYF

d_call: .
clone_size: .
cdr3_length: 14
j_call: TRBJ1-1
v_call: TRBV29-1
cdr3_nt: TGCAGCGCCGAACTAGGACCTACGCACGCTGAAGCTTTCTTT
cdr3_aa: CSAELGPTHAEAFF

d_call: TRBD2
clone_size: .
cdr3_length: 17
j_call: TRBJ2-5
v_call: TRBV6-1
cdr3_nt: TGTGCCAGCAGTGTCCAGCGGGGGGGACACCGCCAGGAGACCCAGTACTTC
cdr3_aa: CASSVQRGGHRQETQYF

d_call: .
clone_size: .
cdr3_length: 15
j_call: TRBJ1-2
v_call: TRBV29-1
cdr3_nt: TGCAGCGTTGAAGTTGATCAGGGGAGGTTCTATGGCTACACCTTC
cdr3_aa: CSVEVDQGRFYGYTF

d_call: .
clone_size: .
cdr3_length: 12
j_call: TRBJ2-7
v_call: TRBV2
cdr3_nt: TGTGCCAGCAGACCCAGGTCCTACGAGCAGTACTTC
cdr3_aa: CASRPRSYEQYF

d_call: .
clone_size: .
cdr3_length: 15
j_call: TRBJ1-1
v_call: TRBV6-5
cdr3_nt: TGTGCCAGCAGCCCCCCAACCGGGACACTGGCTGAAGCTTTCTTT
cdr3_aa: CASSPPTGTLAEAFF

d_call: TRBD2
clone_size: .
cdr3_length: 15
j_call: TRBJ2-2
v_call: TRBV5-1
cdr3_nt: TGCGCCAGCAGCTTGTCGGGAGGAGGCACCGGGGAGCTGTTTTTT
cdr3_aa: CASSLSGGGTGELFF

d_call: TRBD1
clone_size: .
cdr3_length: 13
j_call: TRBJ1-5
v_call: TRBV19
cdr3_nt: TGTGCCAGTAGTACAGACAGGGGTCAGCCCCAGCATTTT
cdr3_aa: CASSTDRGQPQHF

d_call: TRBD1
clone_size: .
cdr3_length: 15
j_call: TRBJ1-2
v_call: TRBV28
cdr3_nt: TGTGCCACCCAGGGGACAGGGAGGGCATTTTATGGCTACACCTTC
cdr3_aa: CATQGTGRAFYGYTF

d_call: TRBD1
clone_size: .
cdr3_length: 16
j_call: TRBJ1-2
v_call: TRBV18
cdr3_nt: TGTGCCAGCTCACCAGAAGGGACAGGGGGCCGAGGAGGCTACACCTTC
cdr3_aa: CASSPEGTGGRGGYTF

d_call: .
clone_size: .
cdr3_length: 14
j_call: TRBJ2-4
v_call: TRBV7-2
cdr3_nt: TGTGCCAGCAGCTTTGAACTAGCCAAAAACATTCAGTACTTC
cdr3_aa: CASSFELAKNIQYF

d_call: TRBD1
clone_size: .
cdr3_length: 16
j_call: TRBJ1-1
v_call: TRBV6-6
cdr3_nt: TGTGCCAGCAGTTACCAGACAGGGGGATTTAACACTGAAGCTTTCTTT
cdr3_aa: CASSYQTGGFNTEAFF

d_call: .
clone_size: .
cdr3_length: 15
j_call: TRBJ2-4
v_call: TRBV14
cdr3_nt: TGTGCCAGCAGCCAGGAAGGGGCGGCCAAAAACATTCAGTACTTC
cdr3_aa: CASSQEGAAKNIQYF

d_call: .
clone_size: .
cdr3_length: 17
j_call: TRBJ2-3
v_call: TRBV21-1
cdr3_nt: TGTGCCAGCAACCCCGGGGGGTGCCCACCTCTTACAGATACGCAGTATTTT
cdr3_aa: CASNPGGCPPLTDTQYF

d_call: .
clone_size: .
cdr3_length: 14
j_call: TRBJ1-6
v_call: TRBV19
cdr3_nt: TGTGCCAGTAGTATATCTGGGGTCCGGTCACCCCTCCACTTT
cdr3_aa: CASSISGVRSPLHF

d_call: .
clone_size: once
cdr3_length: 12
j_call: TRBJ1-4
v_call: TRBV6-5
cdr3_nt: TGTGCCAGCTGGGCAGGTGGAGAAAAACTGTTTTTT
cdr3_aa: CASWAGGEKLFF

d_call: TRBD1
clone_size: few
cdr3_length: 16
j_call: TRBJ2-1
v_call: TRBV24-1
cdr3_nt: TGTGCCACCAGTGGGACCGGGACAGGGGCAAGAAGGGAGCAGTTCTTC
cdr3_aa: CATSGTGTGARREQFF

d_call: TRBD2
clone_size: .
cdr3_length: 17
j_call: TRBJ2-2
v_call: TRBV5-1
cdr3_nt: TGCGCCAGCAGCCGGGGACTAGCGGGATCACCCTCCGGGGAGCTGTTTTTT
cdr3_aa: CASSRGLAGSPSGELFF

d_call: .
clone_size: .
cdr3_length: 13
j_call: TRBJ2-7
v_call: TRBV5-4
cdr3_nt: TGTGCCAGCAGCCATGACCAATTTTACGAGCAGTACTTC
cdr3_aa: CASSHDQFYEQYF

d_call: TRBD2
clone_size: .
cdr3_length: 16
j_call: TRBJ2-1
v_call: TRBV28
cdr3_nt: TGTGCCAGCAGTTTTGGGAGGCTAGCGGGAACAAAGGAGCAGTTCTTC
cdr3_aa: CASSFGRLAGTKEQFF

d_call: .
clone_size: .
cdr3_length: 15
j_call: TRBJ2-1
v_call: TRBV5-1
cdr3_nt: TGCGCCAGCAGAGTACTAGTATCTGGTTACAATGAGCAGTTCTTC
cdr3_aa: CASRVLVSGYNEQFF

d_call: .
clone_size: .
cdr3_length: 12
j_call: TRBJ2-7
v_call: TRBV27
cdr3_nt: TGTGCCAGCACCCCCCAGATTTGGGAGCAGTACTTC
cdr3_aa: CASTPQIWEQYF

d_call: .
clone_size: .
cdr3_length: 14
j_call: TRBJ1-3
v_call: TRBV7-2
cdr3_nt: TGTGCCAGCAGCTTTGACAGCTCTGGAAACACCATATATTTT
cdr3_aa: CASSFDSSGNTIYF

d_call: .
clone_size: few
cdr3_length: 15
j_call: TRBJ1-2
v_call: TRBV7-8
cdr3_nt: TGTGCCAGCAGCTTTCTCACGGATCTAGTGTATGGCTACACCTTC
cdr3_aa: CASSFLTDLVYGYTF

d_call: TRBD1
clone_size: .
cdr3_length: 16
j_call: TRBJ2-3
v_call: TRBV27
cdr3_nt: TGTGCCAGCAGTTATACAGGGGTGGTTAGCACAGATACGCAGTATTTT
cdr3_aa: CASSYTGVVSTDTQYF

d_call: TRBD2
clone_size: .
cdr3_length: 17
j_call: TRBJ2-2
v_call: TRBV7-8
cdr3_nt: TGTGCCAGCAGGCCCTCTAGGCGGGAGGGCCATAACGGGGAGCTGTTTTTT
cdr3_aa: CASRPSRREGHNGELFF

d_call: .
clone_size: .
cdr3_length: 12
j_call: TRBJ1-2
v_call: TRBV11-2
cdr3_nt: TGTGCCAGCAGCCTCCGCCCGGGGGGCTACACCTTC
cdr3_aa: CASSLRPGGYTF

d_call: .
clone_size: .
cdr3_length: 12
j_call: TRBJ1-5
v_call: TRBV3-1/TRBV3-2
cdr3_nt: TGTGCCAGCAGCCAAGGGGGTCAGCCCCAGCATTTT
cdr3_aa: CASSQGGQPQHF

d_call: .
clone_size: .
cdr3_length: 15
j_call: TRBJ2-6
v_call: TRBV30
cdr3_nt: TGTGCCTGGAGTCGCGGGGGCCCTGGGGCCAACGTCCTGACTTTC
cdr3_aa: CAWSRGGPGANVLTF

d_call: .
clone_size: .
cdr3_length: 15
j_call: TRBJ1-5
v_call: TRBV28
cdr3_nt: TGTGCCAGCAGCCTCGCTAGGGGGGCTGGTCAGCCCCAGCATTTT
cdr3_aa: CASSLARGAGQPQHF

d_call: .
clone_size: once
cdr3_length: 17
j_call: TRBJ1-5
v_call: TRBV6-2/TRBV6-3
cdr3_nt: TGTGCCAGCAGTTACTTTCAGGGACTCTTTAGCAATCAGCCCCAGCATTTT
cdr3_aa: CASSYFQGLFSNQPQHF

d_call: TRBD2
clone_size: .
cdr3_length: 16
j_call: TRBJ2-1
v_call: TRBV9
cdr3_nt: TGTGCCAGCGGAGGAAAGGCGGGAGGGGTTTACAATGAGCAGTTCTTC
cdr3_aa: CASGGKAGGVYNEQFF

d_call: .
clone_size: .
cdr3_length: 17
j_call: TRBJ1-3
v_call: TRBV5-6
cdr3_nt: TGTGCCAGCAGCTTGGCACGAGGGGAAGTAACTGGAAACACCATATATTTT
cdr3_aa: CASSLARGEVTGNTIYF

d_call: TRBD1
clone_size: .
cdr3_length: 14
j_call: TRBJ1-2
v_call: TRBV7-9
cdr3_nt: TGTGCCAGCACCACAGGGGCGTGGAGCTATGGCTACACCTTC
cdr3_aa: CASTTGAWSYGYTF

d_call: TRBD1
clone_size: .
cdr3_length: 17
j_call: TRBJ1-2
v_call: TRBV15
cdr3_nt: TGTGCCACCAGCAGTGAAGCCCCGGGACAGGGGGCGCGTGGCTACACCTTC
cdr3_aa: CATSSEAPGQGARGYTF

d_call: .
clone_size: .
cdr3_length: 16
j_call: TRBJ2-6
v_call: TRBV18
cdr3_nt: TGTGCCAGCTCACCACCGAGGTCCCCCGGGGCCAACGTCCTGACTTTC
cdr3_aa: CASSPPRSPGANVLTF

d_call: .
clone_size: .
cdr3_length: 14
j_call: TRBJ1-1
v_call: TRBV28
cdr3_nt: TGTGCCAGCAGTTTAAGGTTGGGGAGGGGCGAAGCTTTCTTT
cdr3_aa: CASSLRLGRGEAFF

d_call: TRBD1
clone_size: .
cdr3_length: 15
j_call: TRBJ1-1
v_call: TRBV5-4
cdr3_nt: TGTGCCAGCAGCTTTCTACAGGGGGGGAACACTGAAGCTTTCTTT
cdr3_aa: CASSFLQGGNTEAFF

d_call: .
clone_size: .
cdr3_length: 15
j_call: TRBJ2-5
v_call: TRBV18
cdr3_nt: TGTGCCAGCTCACCATCCCCAGTGGTCCAAGAGACCCAGTACTTC
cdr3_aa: CASSPSPVVQETQYF

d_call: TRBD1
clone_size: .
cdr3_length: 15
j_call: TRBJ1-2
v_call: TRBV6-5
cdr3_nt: TGTGCCAGCAGTAGTCTGGCGGGACAGAGCTATGGCTACACCTTC
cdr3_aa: CASSSLAGQSYGYTF

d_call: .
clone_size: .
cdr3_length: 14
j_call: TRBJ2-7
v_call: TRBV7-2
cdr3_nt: TGTGCCAGCAGCTACGCCAGGAAGGATTACGAGCAGTACTTC
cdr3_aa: CASSYARKDYEQYF

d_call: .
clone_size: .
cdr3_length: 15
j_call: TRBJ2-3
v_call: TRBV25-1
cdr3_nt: TGTGCCAGCAGTGAATTCAAGGATATCACAGATACGCAGTATTTT
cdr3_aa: CASSEFKDITDTQYF

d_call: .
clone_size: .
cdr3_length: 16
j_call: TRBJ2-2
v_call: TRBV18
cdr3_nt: TGTGCCAGCTCCAAGATTACAGGGCTAGGCGCCGGGGAGCTGTTTTTT
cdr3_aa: CASSKITGLGAGELFF

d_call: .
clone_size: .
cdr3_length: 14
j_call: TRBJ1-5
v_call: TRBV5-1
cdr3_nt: TGCGCCAGCAGCTTGGAGGGGCCCAATCAGCCCCAGCATTTT
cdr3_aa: CASSLEGPNQPQHF

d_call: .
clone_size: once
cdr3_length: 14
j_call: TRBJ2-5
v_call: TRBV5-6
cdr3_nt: TGTGCCAGCAGCATGAGTGCAGGGGTGGAGACCCAGTACTTC
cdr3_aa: CASSMSAGVETQYF

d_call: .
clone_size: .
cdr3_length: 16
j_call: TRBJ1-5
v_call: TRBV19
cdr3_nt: TGTGCCAGTAAAGATCCATGGAGGGGAGGCAATCAGCCCCAGCATTTT
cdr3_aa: CASKDPWRGGNQPQHF

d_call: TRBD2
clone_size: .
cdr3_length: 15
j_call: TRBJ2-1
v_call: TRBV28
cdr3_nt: TGTGCCAGCAGGGGACTAGCGGGAGGGAACAATGAGCAGTTCTTC
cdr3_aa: CASRGLAGGNNEQFF

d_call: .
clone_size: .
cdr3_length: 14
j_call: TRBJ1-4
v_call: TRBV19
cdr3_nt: TGTGCCGGACCTTCCCCCGGATGGAATGAAAAACTGTTTTTT
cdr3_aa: CAGPSPGWNEKLFF

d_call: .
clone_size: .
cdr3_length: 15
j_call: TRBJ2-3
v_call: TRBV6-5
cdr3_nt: TGTGCCAGCAGCCTCAGACAGCCAAGCACAGATACGCAGTATTTT
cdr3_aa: CASSLRQPSTDTQYF

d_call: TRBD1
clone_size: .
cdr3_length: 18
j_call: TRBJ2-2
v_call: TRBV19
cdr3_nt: TGTGCCAGTAGTGCCGCCCGGGACAGGGGGCGCGGTGCCGGGGAGCTGTTTTTT
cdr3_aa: CASSAARDRGRGAGELFF

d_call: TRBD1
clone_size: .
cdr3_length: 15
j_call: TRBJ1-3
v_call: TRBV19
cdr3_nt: TGTGCCAGTAGTAGCCGGACAGGGGCTGGAAACACCATATATTTT
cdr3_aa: CASSSRTGAGNTIYF

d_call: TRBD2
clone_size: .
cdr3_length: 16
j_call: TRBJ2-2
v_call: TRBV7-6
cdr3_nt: TGTGCCAGCACTAGGGGGACTAGCGGTTTAAGCGGGGAGCTGTTTTTT
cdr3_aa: CASTRGTSGLSGELFF